This T cell receptor beta chain was recorded in a study of blood T cell repertoires in COVID-19. The CDR3 extends over 14 amino acids. With 7 bases clipped from V and 5 bases from J, the junction kept 4 bases outside the gene matches. The germline CDR1 and CDR2 sequences are MDHEN and SYDVKM. Some clones are missing from TCRdb's copy, which holds only in-frame ones; the method was immunoSEQ multiplex PCR. The repertoire has roughly 250,000 clones, around four fifths of them found once; the top ten carry under 15%. This chain joins TRBV28 and TRBJ1-4; 10 bases fit TRBD1. The specimen was peripheral blood. The sequence was obtained from a woman aged 55-70 years with active or convalescent COVID-19. CDR3 nucleotides: TGTGCCAGCACCTCGGGACAGGGGAATGAAAAACTGTTTTTT. It codes for CASTSGQGNEKLFF.